This record looks at one T cell receptor beta chain sequence and its context. These data originate in a study of blood T cell repertoires in COVID-19. Across the whole study: Spain, Italy and the United States supplied samples that represented acute and convalescent COVID-19.

Sequencing used immunoSEQ multiplex PCR; TCRdb keeps in-frame clones, though not all of them. The sample records 300,000 to 350,000 clones, roughly 89% being singletons. Trimming removed 3 bases from V and 6 bases from J; junction bases left unmatched: 3. CDR3 length: 13 residues. Cohort placement rested on clinical history that participants reported themselves. Each recovered donor of Cohort 3 presented with two negative PCRs, clearance, or symptom resolution. The sequencing input was PBMCs or T cells enriched from blood (not recorded which). This chain uses TRBV12-3 or TRBV12-4 with TRBJ2-7; 9 nucleotides match TRBD2. The sequence was obtained from a woman in her twenties or thirties who had recovered from COVID-19. The CDR3 loop reads CASSFSGSSEQYF. In DNA form, the CDR3 reads TGTGCCAGCAGTTTTAGCGGGAGCTCCGAGCAGTACTTC.